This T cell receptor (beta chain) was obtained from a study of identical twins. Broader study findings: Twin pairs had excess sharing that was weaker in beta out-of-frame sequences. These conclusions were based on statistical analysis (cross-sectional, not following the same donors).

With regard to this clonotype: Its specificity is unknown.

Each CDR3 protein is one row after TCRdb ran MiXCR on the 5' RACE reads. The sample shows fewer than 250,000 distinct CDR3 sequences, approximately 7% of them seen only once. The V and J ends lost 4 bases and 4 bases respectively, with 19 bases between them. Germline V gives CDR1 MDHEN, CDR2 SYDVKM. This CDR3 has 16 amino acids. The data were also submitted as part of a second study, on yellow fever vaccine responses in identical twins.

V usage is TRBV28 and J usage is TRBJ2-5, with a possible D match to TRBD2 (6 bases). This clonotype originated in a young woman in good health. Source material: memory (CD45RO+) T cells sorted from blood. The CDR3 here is CASSYPTLEGRETQYF. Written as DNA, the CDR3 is TGTGCCAGCAGTTACCCAACGCTGGAGGGCCGAGAGACCCAGTACTTC.